The 5 T cell receptor beta chains reported below all come from one sample, sequenced in a study of cytomegalovirus exposure and HLA in healthy donors. The method was immunoSEQ multiplex PCR; TCRdb's version includes in-frame clones alone and lacks a portion of them. In the table there are about 180,000 clones, 85% of which are singletons. Sequenced material: PBMCs. These receptors all come from a man aged 18 to 35 in good health and CMV-seropositive.

This clone appeared a single time. V gene TRBV5-1 combines with J gene TRBJ1-1, with D tentatively TRBD1 (6 bases). Germline V gives CDR1 SGHRS, CDR2 YFSETQ. The CDR3 is made up of 16 amino acids. Trimming removed 0 bases from V and 0 bases from J, with 12 bases in between. CDR3 in DNA: TGCGCCAGCAGCTTGGAACGGGGGGCGGTGAACACTGAAGCTTTCTTT. Translating it yields CASSLERGAVNTEAFF.

The chain uses TRBV7-2 and TRBJ2-7, with D maybe TRBD2 (6 bases). V was trimmed by 5 bases and J by 6 bases, leaving 11 bases between them. There are 12 residues in the CDR3. From germline, CDR1 is SGHTA and CDR2 FQGNSA. DNA for the CDR3: TGTGCCAGCAGCCCGGGGACTGGCGAGCAGTACTTC. Amino acid sequence: CASSPGTGEQYF. Full variable domain (outside the CDR3, taken from reference TRBV7-2 and TRBJ2-7): GAGVSQSPSNKVTEKGKDVELRCDPISGHTALYWYRQSLGQGLEFLIYFQGNSAPDKSGLPSDRFSAERTGGSVSTLTIQRTQQEDSAVYLCASSPGTGEQYFGPGTRLTVT.

V is TRBV6-5 and J is TRBJ2-2, with D perhaps TRBD2 (7 bases). The CDR3 totals 14 residues. In germline, CDR1 is MNHEY, CDR2 SVGAGI. V shed 6 bases and J shed 3 bases, with 11 bases lying between them. The CDR3 reads CASSMGGHTGELFF. Written as DNA, the CDR3 is TGTGCCAGCAGCATGGGGGGGCACACCGGGGAGCTGTTTTTT.

The V gene is TRBV28, the J gene TRBJ1-2, with unresolved D. In germline, CDR1 is MDHEN, CDR2 SYDVKM. Trimming took off 7 bases at V and 0 bases at J, with 3 bases between the two ends. CDR3 length equals 11 residues. CDR3 loop: CASTSNYGYTF. In nucleotides, the CDR3 is TGTGCCAGCACGTCTAACTATGGCTACACCTTC.

This clone was seen a handful of times. V is TRBV6-1 and J is TRBJ2-5; D is unresolved. Germline V gene lookup returns CDR1 MNHNS and CDR2 SASEGT. This CDR3 spans 14 amino acids. The V end was cut by 4 bases, the J end by 1 base, with 10 bases between. The CDR3 DNA reads TGTGCCAGCAGTGTGGTTGGCCGCCAAGAGACCCAGTACTTC. Its translation is CASSVVGRQETQYF.